This section outlines one TCR beta chain sequence together with its context. Its specificity is unknown. The junction departs from the called germline gene at one end, perhaps through a read error. This CDR3 has 14 residues. Germline CDR1 is SGHRS and CDR2 is YFSETQ. This entry comes from a study of post-analysis software for immune sequencing data. Study in general: As for disease course, relapsing-remitting, secondary progressive and progressive-relapsing multiple sclerosis were all included.

The library was made from cDNA and included unique molecular identifiers. MiXCR, run by TCRdb on the PCR reads, gives a single entry per CDR3 protein. The data hold about 150,000 distinct CDR3 sequences, with about 30% observed a single time. Study-level findings and limits: Samples sharing a preparation batch grouped tightly together when assessed by F measure. Patients had higher frequencies than controls of a few TRBV segments, including TRBV5-6, TRBV5-1 and TRBV20-1.

Sequenced input: blood. V usage is TRBV5-1 and J usage is TRBJ2-5; a possible D gene is TRBD1 (5 bases). This TCR came from a girl under 18 with multiple sclerosis. The CDR3 protein is CASSGLDKQVTQYF. In DNA form, the CDR3 reads TGCGCCAGCAGCGGCCTGGACAAACAAGTGACCCAGTACTTC. The full variable domain, with the rest looked up from reference TRBV5-1 and TRBJ2-5, is KAGVTQTPRYLIKTRGQQVTLSCSPISGHRSVSWYQQTPGQGLQFLFEYFSETQRNKGNFPGRFSGRQFSNSRSEMNVSTLELGDSALYLCASSGLDKQVTQYFGPGTRLLVL.